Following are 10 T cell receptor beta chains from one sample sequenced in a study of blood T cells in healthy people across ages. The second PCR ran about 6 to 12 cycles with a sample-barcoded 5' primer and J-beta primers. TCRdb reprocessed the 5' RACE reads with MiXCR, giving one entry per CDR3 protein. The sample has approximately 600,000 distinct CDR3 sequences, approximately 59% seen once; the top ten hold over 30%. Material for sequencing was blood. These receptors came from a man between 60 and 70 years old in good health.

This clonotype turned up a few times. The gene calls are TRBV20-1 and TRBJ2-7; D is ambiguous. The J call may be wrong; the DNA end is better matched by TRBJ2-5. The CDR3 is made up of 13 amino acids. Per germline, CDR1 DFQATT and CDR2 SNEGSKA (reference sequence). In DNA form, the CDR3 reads TGCAGTGCTAGAGATCGAGGTTGGGAGACCCAGTACTTC. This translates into CSARDRGWETQYF.

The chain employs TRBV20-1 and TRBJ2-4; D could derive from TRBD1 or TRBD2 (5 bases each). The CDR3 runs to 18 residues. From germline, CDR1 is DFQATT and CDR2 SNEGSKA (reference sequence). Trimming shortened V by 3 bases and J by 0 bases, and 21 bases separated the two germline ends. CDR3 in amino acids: CSASNPGPDNLAKNIQYF. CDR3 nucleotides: TGCAGTGCTAGTAATCCGGGACCAGATAATCTAGCCAAAAACATTCAGTACTTC.

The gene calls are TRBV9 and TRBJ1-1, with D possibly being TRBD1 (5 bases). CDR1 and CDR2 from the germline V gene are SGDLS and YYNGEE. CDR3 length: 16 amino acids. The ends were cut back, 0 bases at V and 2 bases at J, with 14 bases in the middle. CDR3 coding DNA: TGTGCCAGCAGCGTAGGGATAGGGACGGCTAACACTGAAGCTTTCTTT. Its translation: CASSVGIGTANTEAFF.

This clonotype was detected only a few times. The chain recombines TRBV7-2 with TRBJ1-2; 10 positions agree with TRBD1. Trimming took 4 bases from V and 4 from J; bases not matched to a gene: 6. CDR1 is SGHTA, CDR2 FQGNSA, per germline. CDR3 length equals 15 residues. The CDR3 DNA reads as TGTGCCAGCAGCTCGTCCGGGACAGGGGTCTATGGCTACACCTTC. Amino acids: CASSSSGTGVYGYTF. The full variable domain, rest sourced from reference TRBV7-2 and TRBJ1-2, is GAGVSQSPSNKVTEKGKDVELRCDPISGHTALYWYRQSLGQGLEFLIYFQGNSAPDKSGLPSDRFSAERTGGSVSTLTIQRTQQEDSAVYLCASSSSGTGVYGYTFGSGTRLTVV.

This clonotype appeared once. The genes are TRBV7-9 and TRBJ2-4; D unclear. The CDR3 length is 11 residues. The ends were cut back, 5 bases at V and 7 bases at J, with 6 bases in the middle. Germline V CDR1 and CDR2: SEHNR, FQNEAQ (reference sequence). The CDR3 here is CASSPLNIQYF. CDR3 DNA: TGTGCCAGCAGCCCCCTGAACATTCAGTACTTC.

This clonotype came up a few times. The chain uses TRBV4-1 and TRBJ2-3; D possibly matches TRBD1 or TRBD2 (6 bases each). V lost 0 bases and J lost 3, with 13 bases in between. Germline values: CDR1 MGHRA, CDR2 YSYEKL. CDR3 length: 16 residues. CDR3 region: CASSQERGEVTDTQYF. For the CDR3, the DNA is TGCGCCAGCAGCCAAGAAAGGGGGGAAGTGACAGATACGCAGTATTTT.

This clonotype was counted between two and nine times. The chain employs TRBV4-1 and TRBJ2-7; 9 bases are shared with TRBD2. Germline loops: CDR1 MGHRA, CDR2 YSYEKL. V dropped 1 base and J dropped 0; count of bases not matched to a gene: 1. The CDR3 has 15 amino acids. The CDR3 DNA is TGCGCCAGCAGCCAAGGACTAGCGGCCTCCTACGAGCAGTACTTC. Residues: CASSQGLAASYEQYF.

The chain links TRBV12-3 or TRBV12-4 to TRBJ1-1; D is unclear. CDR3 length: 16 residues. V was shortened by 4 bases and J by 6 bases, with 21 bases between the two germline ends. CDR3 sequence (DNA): TGTGCCAGCAGTTCCCCCCGGGCACCCGGTGGTGCTGAAGCTTTCTTT. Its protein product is CASSSPRAPGGAEAFF.

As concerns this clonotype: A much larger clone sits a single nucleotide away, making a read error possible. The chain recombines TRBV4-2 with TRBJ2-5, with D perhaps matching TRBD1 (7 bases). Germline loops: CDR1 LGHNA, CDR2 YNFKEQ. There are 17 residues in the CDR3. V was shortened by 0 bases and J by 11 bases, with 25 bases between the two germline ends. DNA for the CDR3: TGTGCCAGCAGCCAAGATCCTATGTCAGGGGGGCACAATGAGCAGTACTTC. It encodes CASSQDPMSGGHNEQYF.

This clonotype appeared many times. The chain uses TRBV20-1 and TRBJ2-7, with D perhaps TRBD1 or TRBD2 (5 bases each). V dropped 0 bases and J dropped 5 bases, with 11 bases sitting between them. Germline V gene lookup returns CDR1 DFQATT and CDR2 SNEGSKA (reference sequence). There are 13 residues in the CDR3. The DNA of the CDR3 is TGCAGTGCTAGAGATCCCCTGGGACACGAGCAGTACTTC. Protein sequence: CSARDPLGHEQYF.